Below are 8 T cell receptor beta chains sequenced from a single sample in a study of monozygotic twins with inflammatory bowel disease. TCRdb reanalyzed the 5' RACE reads and collapses them to one entry per CDR3 protein, without DNA. Recorded for this sample: approximately 400,000 distinct CDR3 sequences. Sequencing input: blood. The receptors come from a human donor with ulcerative colitis or Crohn's disease, or a healthy co-twin of an affected twin (not recorded which).

The J gene is TRBJ2-3, the V gene TRBV20-1; the TCRdb D gene call, TRBD1, has no DNA to confirm it. The CDR3 contains 14 residues. The germline V gene encodes CDR1 DFQATT and CDR2 SNEGSKA (reference sequence). The CDR3 loop is CSAPGGGRGDTQYF.

This rearrangement joins TRBV11-2 to TRBJ2-7; TCRdb designates TRBD1, a call that cannot be tested without DNA. This CDR3 has 16 residues. Germline V lookup: CDR1 SGHAT, CDR2 FQNNGV. CDR3 region: CASSLGAGGRSYEQYF.

The CDR3 protein is CASSIDVSPQYF. The chain couples TRBV7-9 to TRBJ2-5; TCRdb returns TRBD2, unconfirmable since there is no DNA. Germline values: CDR1 SEHNR, CDR2 FQNEAQ (reference sequence). The CDR3 contains 12 residues.

This sequence joins TRBV28 and TRBJ2-1; checking the TCRdb D call of TRBD2 is not possible without DNA. The CDR3 extends over 13 amino acids. CDR1 is MDHEN, CDR2 SYDVKM, per germline. The CDR3 sequence: CASSTSGRDEQFF.

The chain combines TRBV12-3 or TRBV12-4 with TRBJ2-1; TCRdb picks TRBD2, but there is no DNA to check that call. The CDR3 loop spans 15 amino acids. The CDR3 is CASSPRLAGGYEQFF.

This chain joins TRBV3-1 and TRBJ1-2; TCRdb designates TRBD1, a call that cannot be tested without DNA. The CDR3 sequence is 14 residues long. CDR1 is LGHDT, CDR2 YNNKEL, per germline (reference sequence). CDR3 residues: CASNLRQGSAGYTF.

The chain has TRBV7-9 and TRBJ1-5. CDR3 length: 13 amino acids. Germline CDR1 is SEHNR and CDR2 is FQNEAQ (reference sequence). The CDR3 loop reads CASSQNGGAPQHF.

The chain uses TRBV5-4 and TRBJ1-4; there is no DNA to check the TCRdb D call of TRBD1. The CDR3 runs to 14 residues. Germline CDR1 SGHNT, CDR2 YYREEE (reference sequence). The CDR3 here is CASSLAGRDEKLFF.